Below, 15 T cell receptor beta chains from the same sample are listed, as sequenced in a study of cytomegalovirus exposure and HLA in healthy donors. The protocol was immunoSEQ multiplex PCR, while the TCRdb copy is restricted to in-frame clones and leaves out a portion. The sample includes about 240,000 clones, approximately 84% of them seen just once. The sample taken for sequencing was PBMCs. The origin of the receptors is a woman aged 25 to 39 in good health and CMV-seropositive.

This chain connects TRBV5-1 to TRBJ2-7, with 10 bases fitting TRBD1. CDR1 and CDR2 from the germline V gene are SGHRS and YFSETQ. V lost 0 bases, J lost 5 bases, and 5 bases stayed unmatched. The CDR3 has 15 residues. The CDR3 sequence: CASSLVGTGVNEQYF. The CDR3 DNA follows: TGCGCCAGCAGCTTGGTAGGGACAGGGGTCAACGAGCAGTACTTC.

V usage is TRBV29-1 and J usage is TRBJ2-7; TRBD2 agrees at 8 bases. Germline V gives CDR1 SQVTM, CDR2 ANQGSEA. The CDR3 length is 16 residues. The V segment lost 0 bases and the J segment 7 bases; nucleotides outside the gene matches: 14. CDR3 residues: CSVEDFGTGGPGEQYF. The CDR3 DNA is TGCAGCGTTGAAGATTTTGGGACGGGAGGGCCGGGGGAGCAGTACTTC.

The V call is TRBV11-1, the J call TRBJ2-1; 7 nucleotides line up with TRBD1. The CDR3 length is 16 residues. The germline gives CDR1 SGHAT, CDR2 FQDESV (reference sequence). V lost 4 bases and J lost 3; bases outside the gene matches: 9. In DNA form, the CDR3 reads TGTGCCAGCAGCTCTTCGACAGGGCCTCTCTACAATGAGCAGTTCTTC. Translating gives CASSSSTGPLYNEQFF.

The chain employs TRBV7-6 and TRBJ2-5, with a possible D match to TRBD1 (6 bases). Germline V gives CDR1 SGHVS, CDR2 FNYEAQ. The V and J ends lost 1 base and 1 base respectively, with 10 bases between them. This CDR3 spans 15 amino acids. The CDR3 sequence is CASSLGTAPQETQYF. For the CDR3, the DNA is TGTGCCAGCAGCTTAGGGACAGCACCCCAAGAGACCCAGTACTTC.

As concerns this clone: Other DNA sequences in this sample translate to the same CDR3. The V gene is TRBV28, the J gene TRBJ2-7, with 12 bases matching TRBD2. This CDR3 comprises 15 residues. V lost 4 bases to trimming and J lost 4 bases; unmatched junction nucleotides: 5. Germline V lookup: CDR1 MDHEN, CDR2 SYDVKM. The CDR3 DNA reads TGTGCCAGCAGTTCCCCCGGACTAGCGGGGTACGAGCAGTACTTC. It is translated as CASSSPGLAGYEQYF. The variable domain in full, with the rest retrieved from reference TRBV28 and TRBJ2-7, is DVKVTQSSRYLVKRTGEKVFLECVQDMDHENMFWYRQDPGLGLRLIYFSYDVKMKEKGDIPEGYSVSREKKERFSLILESASTNQTSMYLCASSSPGLAGYEQYFGPGTRLTVT.

The CDR3 spells CASSLRRSGETQYF. CDR3 bases: TGTGCCAGCTCACTTAGGAGGAGCGGGGAGACCCAGTACTTC. The chain carries TRBV18 and TRBJ2-5, with D possibly matching TRBD2 (6 bases). The CDR3 length is 14 residues. Germline-derived CDR1 and CDR2 are KGHSH and LQKENI. Trimming took off 4 bases at V and 5 bases at J, with 14 bases between the two ends.

The V and J genes are TRBV5-1 and TRBJ2-3; D remains ambiguous. CDR3 size: 12 residues. Trimming pared 1 base from V and 5 bases from J, leaving 5 bases between. Germline CDR1 reads SGHRS; CDR2 reads YFSETQ. The DNA of the CDR3 is TGCGCCAGCAGCTTGACAAAAGATACGCAGTATTTT. It translates to CASSLTKDTQYF.

The rearrangement joins TRBV5-4 to TRBJ1-1, with unresolved D. There are 15 residues in the CDR3. CDR1 and CDR2 (germline): SGHNT, YYREEE (reference sequence). V was cut by 4 bases and J by 3 bases, with 16 bases left in between. The CDR3 DNA reads TGTGCCAGCAGCCACCGGGAAAATTGGGACACTGAAGCTTTCTTT. Its protein is CASSHRENWDTEAFF.

This chain links TRBV11-2 with TRBJ2-1, with 13 bases aligning to TRBD2. CDR3 length: 15 residues. Germline values: CDR1 SGHAT, CDR2 FQNNGV. V lost 6 bases and J lost 6; bases outside the gene matches: 5. The CDR3 reads CASRPTSGRANEQFF. DNA for the CDR3: TGTGCCAGCAGACCAACTAGCGGGAGGGCCAATGAGCAGTTCTTC.

The rearrangement joins TRBV6-5 to TRBJ2-7; 8 nucleotides agree with TRBD2. V was clipped by 7 bases and J by 4 bases; unmatched bases: 9. Germline loops: CDR1 MNHEY, CDR2 SVGAGI. The CDR3 covers 14 residues. The CDR3 is CASKGAGVAYEQYF. The CDR3 DNA reads TGTGCCAGCAAGGGAGCGGGAGTTGCTTACGAGCAGTACTTC.

This chain connects TRBV19 to TRBJ1-5; possible D gene TRBD1, 5 bases. CDR3 size: 13 residues. Per germline, CDR1 LNHDA and CDR2 SQIVND (reference sequence). With 4 bases removed from V and 7 bases from J, the gap between germline ends came to 11 bases. In nucleotides, the CDR3 is TGTGCCAGTAGTACAGGGTATCAGCAGCCCCAGCATTTT. Translation: CASSTGYQQPQHF.

The rearrangement uses TRBV28 and TRBJ2-7, with D unclear. V shed 6 bases and J shed 0 bases, with 9 bases lying between them. The CDR3 is 13 residues long. Germline V gene data show CDR1 as MDHEN and CDR2 as SYDVKM. In DNA form, the CDR3 reads TGTGCCAGCAGCACGCGGCCCTCCTACGAGCAGTACTTC. The encoded protein is CASSTRPSYEQYF.

The gene calls are TRBV19 and TRBJ2-1, with D possibly matching TRBD2 (6 bases). V was pared by 5 bases and J by 8 bases, with 16 bases between. Germline V gene sequence: CDR1 LNHDA, CDR2 SQIVND (reference sequence). This CDR3 is built from 14 residues. Here the CDR3 reads CASSSLGGLYEQFF. The DNA of the CDR3 is TGTGCCAGTAGTTCATTAGGAGGGCTCTATGAGCAGTTCTTC.

J is TRBJ2-1 and V is TRBV11-2, with D possibly TRBD2 on 5 matching bases. Germline CDR1 reads SGHAT; CDR2 reads FQNNGV. CDR3 length: 14 residues. Trimming pared 5 bases from V and 10 bases from J, leaving 18 bases between. For the CDR3, the DNA is TGTGCCAGCAGCCACGCTGGGGAGTTGGAAGAGCAGTTCTTC. As protein: CASSHAGELEEQFF.

The V and J genes are TRBV5-1 and TRBJ2-7; 9 nucleotides align to TRBD1. The CDR3 length is 16 residues. The V segment lost 4 bases and the J segment 2 bases; nucleotides outside the gene matches: 10. CDR1 and CDR2 (germline): SGHRS, YFSETQ. In nucleotides, the CDR3 is TGCGCCAGCAGCGACGGACACAGGGGGCGTCCCTACGAGCAGTACTTC. Residues: CASSDGHRGRPYEQYF.